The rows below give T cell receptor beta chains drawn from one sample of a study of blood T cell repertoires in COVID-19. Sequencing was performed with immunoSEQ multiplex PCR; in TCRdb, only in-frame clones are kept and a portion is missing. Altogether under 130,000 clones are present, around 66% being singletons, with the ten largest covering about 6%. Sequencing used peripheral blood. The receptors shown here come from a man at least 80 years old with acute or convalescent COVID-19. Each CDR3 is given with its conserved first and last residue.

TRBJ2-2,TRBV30,CAWSVYAESTGELFF
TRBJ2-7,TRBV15,CATSRDWRGGLEQYF
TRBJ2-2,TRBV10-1,CASSESTGLNTGELFF
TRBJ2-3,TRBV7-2,CASSLDRNTDTQYF
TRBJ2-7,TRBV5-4,CASSLLLAGPYEQYF
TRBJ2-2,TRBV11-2,CASSLGAGDAGELFF
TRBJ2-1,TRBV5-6,CASTPGLAGESSYNEQFF
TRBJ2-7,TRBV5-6,CASSSGQFYEQYF
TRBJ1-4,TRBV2,CASSSSGVTAEKLFF
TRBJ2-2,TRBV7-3,CASSPGTNTGELFF
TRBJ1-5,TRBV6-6,CASNGDSANQPQHF
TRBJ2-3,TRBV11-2,CASSRLAQRYTDTQYF
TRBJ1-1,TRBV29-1,CSVQQVQVTEAFF
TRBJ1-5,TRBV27,CASSLRTGDQPQHF
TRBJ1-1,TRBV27,CASSPGTENTEAFF
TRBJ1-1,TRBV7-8,CASSNSQGARVNTEAFF
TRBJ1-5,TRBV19,CASSIWGVNQPQHF
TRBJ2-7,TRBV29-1,CSAARGGEQYF
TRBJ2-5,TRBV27,CASSSRVGTQYF
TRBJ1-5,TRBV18,CASSPVREGQPQHF
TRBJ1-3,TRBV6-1,CASSDRGGTGNTIYF
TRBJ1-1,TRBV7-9,CASSSTGGPEAFF
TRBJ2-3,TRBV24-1,CATSGRTSTDTQYF
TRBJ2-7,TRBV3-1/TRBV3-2,CASSQGGGIRGPYEQYF
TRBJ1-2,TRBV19,CASSGRGYGYTF
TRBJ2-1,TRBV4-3,CASSLLTYNEQFF
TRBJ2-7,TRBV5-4,CASSLVSGSSYEQYF
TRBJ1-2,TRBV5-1,CASSRGQGENYGYTF
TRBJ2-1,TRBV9,CASSVGGGTYNEQFF
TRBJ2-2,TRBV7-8,CASSLFDRGTGELFF
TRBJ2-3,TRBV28,CASSFSGGNTDTQYF
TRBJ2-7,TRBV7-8,CASSLERTYEQYF